The rows below give T cell receptor beta chains drawn from one sample of a study of T cell repertoires in cytomegalovirus infection. Via MiXCR, TCRdb re-called the reads, giving one row per CDR3 protein. The table shows about 250,000 distinct CDR3 sequences, with 17% occurring only once. Source material: CD8+ T cells from PBMCs. The origin of the receptors is a human donor in good health (CMV status not recorded). Some clones in this sample may be carry-over from other donors' samples. Both conserved end residues are part of each CDR3. The order of the fields is J gene, V gene, CDR3 length, CDR3 protein.

>TRBJ1-2|TRBV7-2|14
CASSPLSDIYGYTF
>TRBJ1-1|TRBV5-1|14
CASSLSEGLTEAFF
>TRBJ2-7|TRBV27|13
CASSLTETYEQYF
>TRBJ2-3|TRBV2|16
CASSLGLAGLGDTQYF
>TRBJ2-7|TRBV28|15
CASRDGAGALYEQYF
>TRBJ1-2|TRBV6-2/TRBV6-3|11
CASSYGNGYTF
>TRBJ1-4|TRBV12-3/TRBV12-4|14
CASSLGETNEKLFF
>TRBJ1-5|TRBV28|19
CASSSKPGQGARGNQPQHF
>TRBJ2-1|TRBV19|15
CASSIADEPYNEQFF
>TRBJ2-1|TRBV20-1|15
CSARVTGRRTNEQFF
>TRBJ2-5|TRBV7-9|15
CASSSYPDRQETQYF
>TRBJ1-1|TRBV28|15
CASSLIQGGLSTAFF
>TRBJ1-3|TRBV7-2|15
CASSLGTLGGNTIYF
>TRBJ2-1|TRBV7-9|15
CASSLSGVRNNEQFF
>TRBJ2-7|TRBV29-1|13
CSVEEDSPYEQYF
>TRBJ2-1|TRBV27|13
CASSLRGNQGQFF
>TRBJ1-1|TRBV20-1|15
CSAHIRALGNTEAFF
>TRBJ2-1|TRBV5-5|15
CASSAEYSSYNEQFF
>TRBJ1-1|TRBV28|15
CASSAAGTANTEAFF
>TRBJ2-5|TRBV6-5|15
CASSLASQTGGTQYF
>TRBJ2-5|TRBV5-3|14
CASRLDPTEETQYF
>TRBJ2-7|TRBV7-9|15
CASSAASGALYEQYF
>TRBJ2-1|TRBV7-8|16
CASSLRARSSYNEQFF
>TRBJ2-3|TRBV9|16
CASSARSGQGTDTQYF